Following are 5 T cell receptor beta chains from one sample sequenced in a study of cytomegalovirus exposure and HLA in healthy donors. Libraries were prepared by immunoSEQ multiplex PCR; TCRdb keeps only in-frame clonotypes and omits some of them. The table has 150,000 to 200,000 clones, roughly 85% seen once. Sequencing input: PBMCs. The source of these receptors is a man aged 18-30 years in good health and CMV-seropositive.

CDR3 in DNA: TGTGCCAGCAGCTTGGAACCGGACTATGGCTACACCTTC. Protein sequence: CASSLEPDYGYTF. This sequence joins TRBV5-6 and TRBJ1-2; unclear D gene. The CDR3 is made up of 13 amino acids. Germline V gene lookup returns CDR1 SGHDT and CDR2 YYEEEE. V lost 0 bases, J lost 3 bases, and 6 bases lay in between.

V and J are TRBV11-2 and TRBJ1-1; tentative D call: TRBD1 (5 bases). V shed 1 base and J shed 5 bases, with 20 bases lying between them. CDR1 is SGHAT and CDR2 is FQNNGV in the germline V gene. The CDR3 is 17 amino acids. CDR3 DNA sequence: TGTGCCAGCAGCTTAGCCTCGCCTCGCAGGACAAATACTGAAGCTTTCTTT. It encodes CASSLASPRRTNTEAFF. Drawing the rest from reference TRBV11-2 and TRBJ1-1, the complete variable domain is EAGVAQSPRYKIIEKRQSVAFWCNPISGHATLYWYQQILGQGPKLLIQFQNNGVVDDSQLPKDRFSAERLKGVDSTLKIQPAKLEDSAVYLCASSLASPRRTNTEAFFGQGTRLTVV.

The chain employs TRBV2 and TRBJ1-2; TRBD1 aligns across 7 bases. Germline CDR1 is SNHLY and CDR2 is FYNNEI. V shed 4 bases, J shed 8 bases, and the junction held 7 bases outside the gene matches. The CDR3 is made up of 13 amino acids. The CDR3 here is CASSAETGKGYTF. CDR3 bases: TGTGCCAGCAGTGCAGAGACAGGGAAGGGCTACACCTTC.

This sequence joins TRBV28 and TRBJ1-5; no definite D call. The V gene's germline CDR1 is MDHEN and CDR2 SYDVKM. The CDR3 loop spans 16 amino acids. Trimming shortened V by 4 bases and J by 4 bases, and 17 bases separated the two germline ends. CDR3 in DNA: TGTGCCAGCAGTTCAGGTGTGGCCCCCTTGAATCAGCCCCAGCATTTT. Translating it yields CASSSGVAPLNQPQHF.

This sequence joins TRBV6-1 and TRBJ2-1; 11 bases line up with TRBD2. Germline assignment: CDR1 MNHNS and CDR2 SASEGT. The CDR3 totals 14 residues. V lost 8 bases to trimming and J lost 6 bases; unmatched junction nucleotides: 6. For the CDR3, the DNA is TGTGCCAGCCTCCCTAGCGGGGGGCCCAATGAGCAGTTCTTC. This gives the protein CASLPSGGPNEQFF.